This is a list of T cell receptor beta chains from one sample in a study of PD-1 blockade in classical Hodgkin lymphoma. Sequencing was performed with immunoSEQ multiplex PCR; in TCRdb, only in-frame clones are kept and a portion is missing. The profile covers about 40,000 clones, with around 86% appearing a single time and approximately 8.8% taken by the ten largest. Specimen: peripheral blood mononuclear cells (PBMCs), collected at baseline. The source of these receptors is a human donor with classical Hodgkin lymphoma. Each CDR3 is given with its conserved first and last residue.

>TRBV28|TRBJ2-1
CASRPLYNGQFF
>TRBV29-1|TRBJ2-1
CSARTSGSYEQFF
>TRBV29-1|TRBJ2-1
CSVVAVTYNEQFF
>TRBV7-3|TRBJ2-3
CASSLTPRETDTQYF
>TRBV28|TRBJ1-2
CASSLFSRSYYGYTF
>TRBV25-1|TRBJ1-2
CASSEWMAAGYTF
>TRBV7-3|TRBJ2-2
CASRRTATGELFF
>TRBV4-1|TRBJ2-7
CASSQVYYEQYF
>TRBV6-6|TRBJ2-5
CASRYRLAGVETQYF
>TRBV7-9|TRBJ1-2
CASSLAAYGYTF
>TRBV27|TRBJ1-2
CASSSQDRGYGYTF
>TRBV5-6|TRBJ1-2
CASSLESYGYTF
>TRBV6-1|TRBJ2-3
CASSEMPQGPDTQYF
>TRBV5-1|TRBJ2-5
CASSFPESFAGAQYF
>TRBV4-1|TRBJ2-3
CASSQEWTSPTDTQYF
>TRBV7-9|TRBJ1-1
CASSQTTGTGLSVTEAFF
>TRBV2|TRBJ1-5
CASSEAEGGYQPQHF
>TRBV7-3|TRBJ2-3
CASSLRAGGVATDTQYF
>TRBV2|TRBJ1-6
CASERGNNSPLHF
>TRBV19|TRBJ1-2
CASSKEGPVYNRYTF
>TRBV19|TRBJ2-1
CASSIATTVKGRYLLESYNEQFF
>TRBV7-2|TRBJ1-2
CASSPYKGSNYGYTF
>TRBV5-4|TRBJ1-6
CASSLGQDKPLHF
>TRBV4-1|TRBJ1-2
CASSQDWANYGYTF
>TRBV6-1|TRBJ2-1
CASSEGRDNEQFF
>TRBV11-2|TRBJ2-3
CASSPRQRTSTDTQYF
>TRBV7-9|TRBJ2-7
CASSLAAGSFGQYF
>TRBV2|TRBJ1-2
CASSPGQGNYGYTF
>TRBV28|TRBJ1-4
CASSYPLGTSQGKLFF
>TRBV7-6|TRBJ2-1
CASGKDWDHNEQFF
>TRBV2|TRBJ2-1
CASSRDRVNEQFF
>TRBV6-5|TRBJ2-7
CASKSRTERYEQYF
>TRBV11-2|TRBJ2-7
CASSFSGSLYEQYF
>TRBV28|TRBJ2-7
CASSLPGQVNEQYF
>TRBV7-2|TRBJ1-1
CASSSQGVSTEAFF
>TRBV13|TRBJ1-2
CASSREITGYTF
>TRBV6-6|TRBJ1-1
CASSRQGDTEAFF
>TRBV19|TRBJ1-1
CASTGIGAGEDTEAFF
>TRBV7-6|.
CASSLIGTPNSYEQYF
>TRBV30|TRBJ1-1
CAWSVGGENTEAFF
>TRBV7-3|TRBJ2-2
CASSLLGFMRTGELFF
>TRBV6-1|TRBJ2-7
CASSAYRDRNPYEQYF
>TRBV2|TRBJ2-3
CASRATGGSTDTQYF
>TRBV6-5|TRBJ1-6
CASREPGSSPLHF
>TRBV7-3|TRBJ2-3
CASSLGLSTDTQYF
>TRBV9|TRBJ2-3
CASRRSGEDTQYF
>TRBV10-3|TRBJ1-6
CAIRTGESSYNSPLHF
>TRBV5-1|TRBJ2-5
CASSLGPGAGQETQYF
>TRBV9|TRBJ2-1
CASSVTSGGRDEQFF
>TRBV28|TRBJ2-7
CASSFPPVGLHEQYF
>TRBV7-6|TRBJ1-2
CASSSGDPMYGYTF
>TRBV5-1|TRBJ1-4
CASSLLWGANEKLFF
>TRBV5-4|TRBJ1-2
CASSYGQEVYGYTF
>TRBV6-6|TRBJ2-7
CASSYSNTVAYEQYF